These 28 T cell receptor beta chains came from one sample sequenced in a study of blood T cells in healthy people across ages. Primed by a sample-barcoded 5' primer and a J-beta primer mix, a second PCR proceeded for roughly 7 to 12 cycles. TCRdb re-called the 5' RACE reads with MiXCR, one entry per CDR3 protein. Of 600,000 to 850,000 distinct CDR3 sequences listed, 20% to 25% were seen once; the top ten hold under 9.5%. A further study also used this sample, focusing on T cells of mothers and their children.

Sample: blood. The receptor source for this set is a boy aged 5 to 17 in good health.

V gene TRBV20-1 combines with J gene TRBJ2-3, with D uncertain. CDR1 and CDR2 (germline): DFQATT, SNEGSKA (reference sequence). The CDR3 sequence is 14 residues long. V dropped 6 bases and J dropped 1 base, with 14 bases sitting between them. CDR3 sequence reads: CSAKRARGTDTQYF. Written as DNA, the CDR3 is TGCAGTGCCAAAAGGGCCCGGGGCACAGATACGCAGTATTTT.

The rearrangement joins TRBV5-1 to TRBJ1-1, with D unresolved. V shed 0 bases and J shed 1 base, with 10 bases lying between them. The CDR3 covers 15 residues. Per germline, CDR1 SGHRS and CDR2 YFSETQ. CDR3 DNA: TGCGCCAGCAGCTTGGAAGGCAGCGAGAACACTGAAGCTTTCTTT. This codes for CASSLEGSENTEAFF.

The chain couples TRBV7-2 to TRBJ1-4; 9 nucleotides align to TRBD1. In germline, CDR1 is SGHTA, CDR2 FQGNSA. Trimming at V came to 0 bases and at J to 8 bases, leaving 7 bases not matched to a gene. The CDR3 is 16 amino acids. Here the CDR3 reads CASSLATGTGQEKLFF. The CDR3 nucleotides read TGTGCCAGCAGCTTAGCTACCGGGACAGGGCAGGAAAAACTGTTTTTT.

This clonotype has just a few counts. The rearrangement joins TRBV5-1 to TRBJ2-1, with D unresolved. TRBJ2-7 explains the end of the DNA better; the J call may be wrong. Germline V gene lookup returns CDR1 SGHRS and CDR2 YFSETQ. The CDR3 sequence is 13 residues long. CDR3 in DNA: TGCGCCAGCAGCTCCGGATCCTTCGACGAGCAGTACTTC. It encodes CASSSGSFDEQYF.

Note on this clonotype: A much larger clone sits a single nucleotide away, making a read error possible. The gene calls are TRBV3-1 and TRBJ2-7; D gene unclear. Germline lookup yields CDR1 LGHDT and CDR2 YNNKEL (reference sequence). CDR3 length: 11 residues. CDR3 in DNA: TGTGCCGGCAGCCAAGAGTACGAGCAGTACTTC. Protein sequence: CAGSQEYEQYF.

In this sample, this clonotype turned up once. The rearrangement uses TRBV20-1 and TRBJ2-2, with D perhaps being TRBD1 or TRBD2 (5 bases each). Germline lookup yields CDR1 DFQATT and CDR2 SNEGSKA (reference sequence). The CDR3 has 14 residues. Trimming shortened V by 4 bases and J by 1 base, and 10 bases separated the two germline ends. CDR3 nucleotide sequence: TGCAGTGCTATCTCTGGGGGGAACACCGGGGAGCTGTTTTTT. Protein sequence: CSAISGGNTGELFF.

The chain links TRBV28 to TRBJ1-1; no definite D call. CDR3 length equals 17 residues. From germline, CDR1 is MDHEN and CDR2 SYDVKM. V lost 5 bases and J 0 bases, leaving 19 bases between the germline ends. The CDR3 here is CASSHPFQLGMNTEAFF. The CDR3 DNA reads TGTGCCAGCAGTCACCCTTTTCAGCTCGGTATGAACACTGAAGCTTTCTTT.

The V and J genes are TRBV9 and TRBJ2-7; D ambiguous. CDR3 size: 14 residues. V was cut by 4 bases and J by 0 bases, with 11 bases left in between. Germline V gives CDR1 SGDLS, CDR2 YYNGEE. CDR3 sequence (DNA): TGTGCCAGCAGCCCACGTTCCCTCTCCTACGAGCAGTACTTC. It codes for CASSPRSLSYEQYF. The complete variable domain, with remaining parts taken from reference TRBV9 and TRBJ2-7, reads DSGVTQTPKHLITATGQRVTLRCSPRSGDLSVYWYQQSLDQGLQFLIQYYNGEERAKGNILERFSAQQFPDLHSELNLSSLELGDSALYFCASSPRSLSYEQYFGPGTRLTVT.

This clonotype came up a few times. The chain recombines TRBV6-5 with TRBJ2-1; 7 bases line up with TRBD2. V was pared by 2 bases and J by 2 bases, with 3 bases of the junction left unmatched. The CDR3 contains 15 residues. Germline V gene sequence: CDR1 MNHEY, CDR2 SVGAGI. CDR3 in amino acids: CASSYLAATYNEQFF. The CDR3 region has the DNA TGTGCCAGCAGTTACCTAGCGGCAACCTACAATGAGCAGTTCTTC.

This clonotype was seen only a few times. The rearrangement links TRBV2 to TRBJ2-1; perhaps TRBD1 as D (7 bases). Germline CDR1 reads SNHLY; CDR2 reads FYNNEI. Deletions cut 1 base from V and 12 bases from J, with 16 bases between. The CDR3 runs to 14 residues. In DNA form, the CDR3 reads TGTGCCAGCAGTGAAGGGGGGGAAGGGGGCCGGCAGTTCTTC. Translated: CASSEGGEGGRQFF.

The genes are TRBV12-5 and TRBJ2-5, with unresolved D. Per the germline V gene, CDR1 is LGHNT and CDR2 is FRNRAP. This CDR3 is built from 10 residues. The V end was cut by 6 bases, the J end by 5 bases, with 4 bases between. The CDR3 protein is CASGWETQYF. DNA of the CDR3: TGTGCTAGTGGCTGGGAGACCCAGTACTTC.

This clonotype was counted at least ten times. This chain links TRBV2 with TRBJ2-6; D unresolved. This CDR3 contains 14 residues. Germline V gives CDR1 SNHLY, CDR2 FYNNEI. V was trimmed by 4 bases and J by 1 base, leaving 5 bases between them. Written as DNA, the CDR3 is TGTGCCAGCAGTGGCCCATCTGGGGCCAACGTCCTGACTTTC. Translated, it gives CASSGPSGANVLTF.

The sample holds a few counts of this clonotype. The CDR3 reads CASSLGETGGYNEQFF. In nucleotides, the CDR3 is TGTGCCAGCAGCTTAGGTGAGACAGGGGGCTACAATGAGCAGTTCTTC. The chain employs TRBV7-9 and TRBJ2-1; 9 bases are a match to TRBD1. Germline loops: CDR1 SEHNR, CDR2 FQNEAQ (reference sequence). V lost 1 base and J lost 3; bases outside the gene matches: 4. The CDR3 runs to 16 residues.

The rearrangement joins TRBV6-1 to TRBJ2-3; TRBD2 aligns across 14 bases. The germline V gene has CDR1 MNHNS and CDR2 SASEGT. J lost 0 bases, V lost 1 base, and 6 bases had no gene match. The CDR3 has 19 residues. For the CDR3, the DNA is TGTGCCAGCAGTGAAGGGCGACTAGCGGGAGGGGCTAGCACAGATACGCAGTATTTT. Translating gives CASSEGRLAGGASTDTQYF.

In this sample, this clonotype turned up a few times. This chain links TRBV2 with TRBJ1-6, with D tentatively TRBD1 (6 bases). V gave up 8 bases and J gave up 7 bases, with 18 bases separating them. The CDR3 has 15 residues. In germline, CDR1 is SNHLY, CDR2 FYNNEI. Written as DNA, the CDR3 is TGTGCCAGCCTTAGGGGGGCAGGGTACAATTCACCCCTCCACTTT. Translated, it gives CASLRGAGYNSPLHF.

Points on this clonotype: A read error may account for a junction end that differs from germline. As DNA, the CDR3 is TGCGCCGGCAGCTTGGCCGGACTAGCGGGAGGCTACGAGCAGTACTTC. Protein sequence: CAGSLAGLAGGYEQYF. The rearrangement links TRBV5-1 to TRBJ2-5; 14 bases are shared with TRBD2. The J call is in doubt because the DNA end fits TRBJ2-7 better. Germline lookup yields CDR1 SGHRS and CDR2 YFSETQ. The CDR3 runs 16 residues.

This chain uses TRBV11-2 with TRBJ2-2, with TRBD1 as a possible D gene (5 bases). The CDR3 runs to 17 residues. The V end was cut by 1 base, the J end by 3 bases, with 15 bases between. Germline V lookup: CDR1 SGHAT, CDR2 FQNNGV. CDR3 bases: TGTGCCAGCAGCTTAGTAGGCCTGGGGCCCTACACCGGGGAGCTGTTTTTT. Its protein is CASSLVGLGPYTGELFF.

The genes are TRBV2 and TRBJ2-5; D is ambiguous. Germline loops: CDR1 SNHLY, CDR2 FYNNEI. CDR3 size: 14 residues. The germline V and J ends were trimmed by 7 bases and 9 bases, with 21 bases remaining between them. The CDR3 sequence is CASTPKTSYQPQYF. The DNA for the CDR3 is TGTGCCAGCACTCCTAAGACAAGCTATCAGCCCCAGTACTTC.

The chain carries TRBV4-3 and TRBJ1-3; TRBD1 matches at 7 bases. Losses at the gene ends were 3 bases for V and 0 bases for J; bases not matched to a gene: 8. The CDR3 has 17 amino acids. Germline CDR1 is LGHNA and CDR2 is YSLEER. CDR3 nucleotides: TGCGCCAGCAGCCAGATCTCCGGGACAGTCTCTGGAAACACCATATATTTT. This gives the protein CASSQISGTVSGNTIYF.

The chain recombines TRBV12-3 or TRBV12-4 with TRBJ2-5; the match to TRBD2 covers 8 bases. The CDR3 has 11 amino acids. The ends lost 3 bases at V and 9 bases at J; junction bases unmatched: 0. CDR3 nucleotide sequence: TGTGCCAGCAGTTTCGGGAGGGCCCAGTACTTC. This translates into CASSFGRAQYF.

V and J are TRBV20-1 and TRBJ2-1; D is unclear. V was shortened by 3 bases and J by 3 bases, with 12 bases between the two germline ends. The CDR3 is 14 residues long. Germline values: CDR1 DFQATT, CDR2 SNEGSKA (reference sequence). The CDR3 DNA follows: TGCAGTGCTAGGCGAGAGATAAACTACAATGAGCAGTTCTTC. Translation gives CSARREINYNEQFF.

V is TRBV12-3 or TRBV12-4 and J is TRBJ2-4; 15 bases are a match to TRBD2. Unmatched junction bases numbered 6, after V lost 4 bases and J lost 5 bases. The CDR3 spans 17 residues. For the CDR3, the DNA is TGTGCCAGCAGTTGGGGACTAGCGGGAGGCACACAAAACATTCAGTACTTC. This gives the protein CASSWGLAGGTQNIQYF.

In its sample, this clonotype was seen once. The V call is TRBV9, the J call TRBJ2-5, with D possibly TRBD1 on 7 matching bases. The J call may be wrong; the DNA end is better matched by TRBJ2-7. From germline, CDR1 is SGDLS and CDR2 YYNGEE. The CDR3 length is 13 residues. The CDR3 is CASSAQGGYEQYF. CDR3 DNA: TGTGCCAGCAGCGCCCAGGGGGGATACGAGCAGTACTTC.

Many counts were recorded for this clonotype. The genes are TRBV25-1 and TRBJ2-7; D may be TRBD1 or TRBD2 (5 bases each). Trimming pared 2 bases from V and 0 bases from J, leaving 14 bases between. The CDR3 is 16 amino acids. The V gene's germline CDR1 is MGHDK and CDR2 SYGVNS. CDR3 region: CASSEGAGVSSYEQYF. The CDR3 DNA is TGTGCCAGCAGTGAAGGGGCCGGGGTGAGCTCCTACGAGCAGTACTTC.

The V gene is TRBV4-3, the J gene TRBJ2-7, with 7 nucleotides matching TRBD2. Trimming at V came to 0 bases and at J to 5 bases, leaving 7 bases not matched to a gene. CDR1 is LGHNA, CDR2 YSLEER, per germline. The CDR3 totals 15 residues. CDR3 sequence reads: CASSQDRAGLHEQYF. The DNA for the CDR3 is TGCGCCAGCAGCCAAGATCGAGCGGGGCTGCACGAGCAGTACTTC.

The chain has TRBV18 and TRBJ2-2; a weak D match, TRBD1 (6 bases). The V end was cut by 4 bases, the J end by 3 bases, with 15 bases between. This CDR3 contains 16 residues. Germline V lookup: CDR1 KGHSH, CDR2 LQKENI. The CDR3 sequence is CASSRSGDADTGELFF. CDR3 coding DNA: TGTGCCAGCTCACGATCAGGGGATGCGGACACCGGGGAGCTGTTTTTT.

This clonotype was counted only a few times. The genes are TRBV27 and TRBJ2-5, with 7 bases identical to TRBD2. Germline V lookup: CDR1 MNHEY, CDR2 SMNVEV (reference sequence). CDR3 length: 14 residues. The junction had 4 bases not matched to a gene; V was cut back by 6 bases and J by 0 bases. CDR3 sequence: CASSHGGYQETQYF. Written as DNA, the CDR3 is TGTGCCAGCAGCCACGGGGGGTACCAAGAGACCCAGTACTTC.

A note on this clonotype: One end of the junction fails to match germline, which may point to a read error. This rearrangement joins TRBV18 to TRBJ2-5; TRBD2 might be the D (5 bases). Near its end, the DNA agrees better with TRBJ2-7, so the J call may be wrong. This CDR3 contains 14 residues. The germline gives CDR1 KGHSH, CDR2 LQKENI. The CDR3 DNA follows: TGTGCCAGCTCCCCACCGAACGGGGACTACGAGCAGTACTTC. It translates to CASSPPNGDYEQYF.